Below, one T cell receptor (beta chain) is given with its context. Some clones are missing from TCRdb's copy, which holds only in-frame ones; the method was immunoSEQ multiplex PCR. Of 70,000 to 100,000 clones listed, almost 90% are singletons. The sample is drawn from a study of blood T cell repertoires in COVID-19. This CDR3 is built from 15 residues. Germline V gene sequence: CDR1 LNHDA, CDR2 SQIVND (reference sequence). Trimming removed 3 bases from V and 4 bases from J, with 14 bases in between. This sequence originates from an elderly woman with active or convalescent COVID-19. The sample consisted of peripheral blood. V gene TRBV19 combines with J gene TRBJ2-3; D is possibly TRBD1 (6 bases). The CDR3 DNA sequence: TGTGCCAGTAGTATTGAAGGGGCAGGGGCAGATACGCAGTATTTT. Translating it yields CASSIEGAGADTQYF.